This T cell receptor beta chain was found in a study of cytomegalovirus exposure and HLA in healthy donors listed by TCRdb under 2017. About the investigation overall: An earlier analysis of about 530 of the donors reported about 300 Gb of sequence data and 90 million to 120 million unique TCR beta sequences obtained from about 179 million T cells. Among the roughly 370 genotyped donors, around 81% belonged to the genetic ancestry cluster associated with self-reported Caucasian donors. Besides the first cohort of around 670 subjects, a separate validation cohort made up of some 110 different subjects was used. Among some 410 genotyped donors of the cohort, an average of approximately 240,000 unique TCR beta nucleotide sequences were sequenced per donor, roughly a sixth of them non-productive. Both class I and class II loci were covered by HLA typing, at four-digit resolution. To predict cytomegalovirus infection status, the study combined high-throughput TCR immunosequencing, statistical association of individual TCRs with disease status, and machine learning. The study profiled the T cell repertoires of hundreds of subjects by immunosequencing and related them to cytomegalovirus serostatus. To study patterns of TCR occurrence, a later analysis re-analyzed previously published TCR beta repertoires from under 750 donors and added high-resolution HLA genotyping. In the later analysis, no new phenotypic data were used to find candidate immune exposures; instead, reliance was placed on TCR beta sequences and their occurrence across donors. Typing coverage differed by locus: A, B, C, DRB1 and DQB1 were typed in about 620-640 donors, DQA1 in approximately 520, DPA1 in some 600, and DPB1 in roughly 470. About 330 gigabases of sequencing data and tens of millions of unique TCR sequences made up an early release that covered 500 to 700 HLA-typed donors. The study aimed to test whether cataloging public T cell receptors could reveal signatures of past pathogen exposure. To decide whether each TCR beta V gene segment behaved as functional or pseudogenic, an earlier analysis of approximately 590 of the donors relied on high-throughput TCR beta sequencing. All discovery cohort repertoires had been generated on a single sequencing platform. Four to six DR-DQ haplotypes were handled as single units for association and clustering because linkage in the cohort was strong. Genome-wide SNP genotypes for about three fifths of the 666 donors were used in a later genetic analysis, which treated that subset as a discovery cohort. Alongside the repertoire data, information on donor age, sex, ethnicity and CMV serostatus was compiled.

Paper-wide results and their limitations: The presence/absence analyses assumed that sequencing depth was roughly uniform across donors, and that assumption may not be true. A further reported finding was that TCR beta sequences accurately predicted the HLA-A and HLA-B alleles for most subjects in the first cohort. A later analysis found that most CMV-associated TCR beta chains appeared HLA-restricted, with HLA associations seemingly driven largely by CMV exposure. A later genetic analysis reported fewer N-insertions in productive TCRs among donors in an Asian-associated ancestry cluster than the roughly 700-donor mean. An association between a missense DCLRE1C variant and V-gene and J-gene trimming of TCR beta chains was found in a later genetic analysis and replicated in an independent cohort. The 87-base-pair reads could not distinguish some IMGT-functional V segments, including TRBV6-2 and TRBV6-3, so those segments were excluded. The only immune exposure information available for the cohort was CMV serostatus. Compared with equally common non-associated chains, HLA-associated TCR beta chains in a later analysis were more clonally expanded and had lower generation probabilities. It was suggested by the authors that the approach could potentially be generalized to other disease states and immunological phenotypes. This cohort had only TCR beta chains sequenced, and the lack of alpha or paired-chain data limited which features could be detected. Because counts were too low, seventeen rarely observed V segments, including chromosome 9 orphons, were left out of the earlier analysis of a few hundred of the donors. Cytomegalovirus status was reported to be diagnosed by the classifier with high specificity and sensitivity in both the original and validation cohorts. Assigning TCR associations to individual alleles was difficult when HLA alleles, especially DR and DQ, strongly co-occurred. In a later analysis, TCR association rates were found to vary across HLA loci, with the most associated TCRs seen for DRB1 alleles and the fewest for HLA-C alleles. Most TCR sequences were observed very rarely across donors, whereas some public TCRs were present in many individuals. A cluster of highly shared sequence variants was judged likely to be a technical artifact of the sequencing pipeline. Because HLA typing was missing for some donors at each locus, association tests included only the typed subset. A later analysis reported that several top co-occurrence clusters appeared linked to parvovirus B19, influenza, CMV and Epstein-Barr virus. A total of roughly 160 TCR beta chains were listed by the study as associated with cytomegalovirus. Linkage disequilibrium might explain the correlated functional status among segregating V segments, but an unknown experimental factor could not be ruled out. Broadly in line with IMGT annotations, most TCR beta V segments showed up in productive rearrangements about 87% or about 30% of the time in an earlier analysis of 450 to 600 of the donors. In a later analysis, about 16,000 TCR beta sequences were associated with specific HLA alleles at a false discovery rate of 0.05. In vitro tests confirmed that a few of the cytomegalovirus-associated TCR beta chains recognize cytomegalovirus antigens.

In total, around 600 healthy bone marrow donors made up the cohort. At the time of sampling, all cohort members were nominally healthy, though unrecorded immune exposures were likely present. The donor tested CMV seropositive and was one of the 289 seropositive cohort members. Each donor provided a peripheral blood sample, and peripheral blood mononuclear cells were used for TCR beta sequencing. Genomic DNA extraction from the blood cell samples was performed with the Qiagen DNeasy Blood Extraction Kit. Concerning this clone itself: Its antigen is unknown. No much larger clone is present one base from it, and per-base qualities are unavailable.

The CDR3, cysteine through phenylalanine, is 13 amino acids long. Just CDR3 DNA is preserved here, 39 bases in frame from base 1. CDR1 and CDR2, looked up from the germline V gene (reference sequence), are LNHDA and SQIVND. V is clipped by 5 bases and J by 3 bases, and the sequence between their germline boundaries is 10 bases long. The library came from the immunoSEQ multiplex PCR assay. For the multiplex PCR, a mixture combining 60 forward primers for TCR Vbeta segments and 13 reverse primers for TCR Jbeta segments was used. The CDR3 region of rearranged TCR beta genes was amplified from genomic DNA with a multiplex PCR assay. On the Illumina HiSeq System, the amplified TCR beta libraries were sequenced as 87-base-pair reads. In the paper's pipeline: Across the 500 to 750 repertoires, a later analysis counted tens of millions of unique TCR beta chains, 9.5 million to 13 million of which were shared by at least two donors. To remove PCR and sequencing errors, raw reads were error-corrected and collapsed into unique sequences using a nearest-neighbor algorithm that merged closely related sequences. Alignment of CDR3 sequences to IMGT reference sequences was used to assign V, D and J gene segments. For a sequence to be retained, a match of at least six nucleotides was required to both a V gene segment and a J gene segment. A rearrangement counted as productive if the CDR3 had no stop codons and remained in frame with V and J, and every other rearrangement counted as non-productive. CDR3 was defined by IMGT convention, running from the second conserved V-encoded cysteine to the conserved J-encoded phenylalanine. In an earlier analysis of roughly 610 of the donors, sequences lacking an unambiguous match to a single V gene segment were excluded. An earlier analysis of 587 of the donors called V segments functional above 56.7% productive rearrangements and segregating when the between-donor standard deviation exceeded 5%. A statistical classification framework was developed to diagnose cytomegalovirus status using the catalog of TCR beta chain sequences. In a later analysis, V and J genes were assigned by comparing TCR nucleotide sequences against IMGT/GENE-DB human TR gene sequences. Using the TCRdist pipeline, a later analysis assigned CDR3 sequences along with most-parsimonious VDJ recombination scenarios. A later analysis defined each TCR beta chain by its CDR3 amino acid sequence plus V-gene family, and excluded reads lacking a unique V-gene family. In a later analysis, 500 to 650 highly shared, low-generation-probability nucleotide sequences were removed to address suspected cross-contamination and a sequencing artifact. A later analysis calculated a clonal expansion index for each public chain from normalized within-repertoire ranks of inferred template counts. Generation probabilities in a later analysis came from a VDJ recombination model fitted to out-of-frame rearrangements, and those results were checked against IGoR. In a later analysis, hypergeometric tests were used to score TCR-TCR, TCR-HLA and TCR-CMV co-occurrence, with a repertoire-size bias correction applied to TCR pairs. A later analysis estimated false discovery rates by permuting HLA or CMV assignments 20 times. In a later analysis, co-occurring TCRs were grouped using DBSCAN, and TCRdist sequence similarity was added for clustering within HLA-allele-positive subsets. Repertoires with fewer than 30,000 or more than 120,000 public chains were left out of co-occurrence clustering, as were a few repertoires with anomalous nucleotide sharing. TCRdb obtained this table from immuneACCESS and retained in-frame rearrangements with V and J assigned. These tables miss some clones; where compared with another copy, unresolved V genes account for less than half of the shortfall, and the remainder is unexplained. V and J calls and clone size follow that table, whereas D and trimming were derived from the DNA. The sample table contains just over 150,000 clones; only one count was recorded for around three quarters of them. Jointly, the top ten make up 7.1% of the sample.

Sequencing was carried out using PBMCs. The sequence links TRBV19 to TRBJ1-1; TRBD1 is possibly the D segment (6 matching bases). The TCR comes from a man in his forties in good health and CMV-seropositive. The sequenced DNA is TGTGCCAGTAGTCCAACAGGGTACACTGAAGCTTTCTTT. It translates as CASSPTGYTEAFF.